Shown below are 31 T cell receptor beta chains from a single sample sequenced in a study of blood T cell repertoires in COVID-19. TCRdb's copy holds only in-frame clones and misses some; the assay was immunoSEQ multiplex PCR. The sample holds approximately 98,000 clones, about 80% seen once. Sequences were obtained from peripheral blood. These receptors were collected from a man aged 60 to 69 with acute or convalescent COVID-19.

The chain recombines TRBV3-1 (or the pseudogene TRBV3-2) with TRBJ1-1; D not certain. CDR3 size: 14 residues. CDR1 is LGHDT and CDR2 is YNNKEL in the germline V gene (reference sequence). V was shortened by 2 bases and J by 8 bases, with 15 bases between the two germline ends. This CDR3 is CASSQTHMRVEAFF. In nucleotides, the CDR3 is TGTGCCAGCAGCCAAACTCATATGAGGGTCGAAGCTTTCTTT.

The chain uses TRBV12-5 and TRBJ1-4, with 8 positions matching TRBD1. J lost 5 bases, V lost 7 bases, and 6 bases had no gene match. Germline values: CDR1 LGHNT, CDR2 FRNRAP. The CDR3 consists of 14 residues. CDR3 in DNA: TGTGCTAGTGCCCGGGACAGGTTGAATGAAAAACTGTTTTTT. This codes for CASARDRLNEKLFF.

This clone was detected once. The CDR3 DNA reads TGTGCCAGCAGCTTACTAGGGGGTTCGGTCTACGAGCAGTACTTC. Protein sequence: CASSLLGGSVYEQYF. This chain uses TRBV7-9 with TRBJ2-7; a possible D gene is TRBD1 (6 bases). Germline V gives CDR1 SEHNR, CDR2 FQNEAQ (reference sequence). This CDR3 comprises 15 residues. The germline V and J ends were trimmed by 2 bases and 3 bases, with 14 bases remaining between them.

The CDR3 loop is CASSNSGQETQYF. DNA for the CDR3: TGTGCCAGCAGTAATAGCGGCCAAGAGACCCAGTACTTC. The rearrangement links TRBV2 to TRBJ2-5, with a weak D call TRBD2 (6 bases). The CDR3 contains 13 residues. CDR1 is SNHLY, CDR2 FYNNEI, per germline. The V end was cut by 5 bases, the J end by 1 base, with 8 bases between.

This chain joins TRBV4-1 and TRBJ2-7; 8 bases fit TRBD1. Per germline, CDR1 MGHRA and CDR2 YSYEKL. The CDR3 is 15 amino acids. V lost 0 bases and J lost 3; bases outside the gene matches: 4. CDR3 in amino acids: CASSQEDRVGYEQYF. The CDR3 coding sequence is TGCGCCAGCAGCCAAGAGGACAGGGTAGGCTACGAGCAGTACTTC.

The gene calls are TRBV5-1 and TRBJ1-1, with 7 nucleotides matching TRBD1. Trimming removed 3 bases from V and 1 base from J; junction bases left unmatched: 6. Germline V CDR1 and CDR2: SGHRS, YFSETQ. This CDR3 has 15 amino acids. In DNA, the CDR3 is TGCGCCAGCAGCTCCAAGACAGGGAGGAACACTGAAGCTTTCTTT. Its protein is CASSSKTGRNTEAFF.

The chain employs TRBV21-1 and TRBJ2-5; the D call in the table, TRBD2, was not verified against the DNA. TRBV21-1 is tagged as a pseudogene. The CDR3 consists of 18 residues. CDR3 region: CASSTAPEASGVQETQYF. The CDR3 region has the DNA TGTGCCAGCAGCACAGCCCCCGAGGCTAGCGGGGTCCAAGAGACCCAGTACTTC.

This clone occurred once. The J gene is TRBJ1-2, the V gene TRBV2; no definite D call. Trimming shortened V by 7 bases and J by 0 bases, and 18 bases separated the two germline ends. Germline V gene sequence: CDR1 SNHLY, CDR2 FYNNEI. The CDR3 is 16 amino acids. The CDR3, as DNA: TGTGCCAGCAAAGGTTTAGAGACAACCACTAACTATGGCTACACCTTC. It encodes CASKGLETTTNYGYTF.

The DNA of the CDR3 is TGTGCCAGCGTCCGGGACAGGGTGGGGGATACGCAGTATTTT. It yields the protein CASVRDRVGDTQYF. The chain links TRBV7-9 to TRBJ2-3, with 9 bases that match TRBD1. Trimming took 8 bases from V and 6 from J; bases not matched to a gene: 9. CDR3 length: 14 amino acids. Looked up from germline, CDR1 is SEHNR and CDR2 is FQNEAQ (reference sequence).

This clone came up a few times. V usage is TRBV25-1 and J usage is TRBJ1-2; 7 bases map to TRBD1. Per the germline V gene, CDR1 is MGHDK and CDR2 is SYGVNS. The J segment lost 3 bases and the V segment lost 7 bases, leaving 8 bases of the junction unmatched. The CDR3 runs 14 residues. CDR3 nucleotide sequence: TGTGCCAGCACCCCGACAGGGTTTGACTATGGCTACACCTTC. The encoded protein is CASTPTGFDYGYTF.

V gene TRBV7-2 combines with J gene TRBJ2-1, with 10 bases that match TRBD2. J gave up 8 bases and V 6 bases, and 13 bases lay outside the gene matches. Germline loops: CDR1 SGHTA, CDR2 FQGNSA. The CDR3 spans 16 residues. The chain's CDR3 is CASRRTSGVLLDEQFF. In DNA form, the CDR3 reads TGTGCCAGCAGAAGGACTAGCGGCGTATTACTGGATGAGCAGTTCTTC.

The chain recombines TRBV30 with TRBJ2-7; 11 bases fit TRBD1. Unmatched junction bases numbered 7, after V lost 2 bases and J lost 7 bases. This CDR3 has 14 amino acids. The V gene's germline CDR1 is GTSNPN and CDR2 SVGIG (reference sequence). In nucleotides, the CDR3 is TGTGCCTGGAGTCTAGGACAGGGGGCGGGGGAGCAGTACGTC. It translates to CAWSLGQGAGEQYV.

This sequence joins TRBV7-2 and TRBJ1-2; 9 bases agree with TRBD1. Trimming cost V 4 bases and J 8 bases; bases outside gene matches: 5. Looked up from germline, CDR1 is SGHTA and CDR2 is FQGNSA. The CDR3 length is 13 residues. The CDR3 is CASSYGTGQGYTF. The CDR3 region has the DNA TGTGCCAGCAGCTATGGGACAGGGCAGGGCTACACCTTC.

The V and J genes are TRBV7-3 and TRBJ2-1; maybe TRBD1 (6 bases). Trimming stripped 0 bases from V and 10 bases from J, with 13 bases between. The CDR3 consists of 14 residues. CDR1 is SGHTA and CDR2 is FQGTGA in the germline V gene. The CDR3 DNA reads as TGTGCCAGCAGCTTAACTTCCCAGGGGACGGAGCAGTTCTTC. This translates into CASSLTSQGTEQFF.

V is TRBV12-2 and J is TRBJ1-5. TRBV12-2 is flagged as a pseudogene. CDR3 length: 12 residues. CDR3 DNA: TGTGCAGGCCCGGGAAATCGTCAGCCCCAGCATTTT. This codes for CAGPGNRQPQHF.

The chain couples TRBV6-5 to TRBJ2-2; the D is unclear. CDR1 is MNHEY and CDR2 is SVGAGI in the germline V gene. CDR3 length equals 13 residues. The germline V and J ends were trimmed by 8 bases and 0 bases, with 7 bases remaining between them. CDR3 DNA sequence: TGTGCCAGCTCCCGGTCGAACACCGGGGAGCTGTTTTTT. Residues: CASSRSNTGELFF.

The sample holds a few counts of this clone. The chain has TRBV6-2 or TRBV6-3 and TRBJ1-1, with 7 bases identical to TRBD1. The length of the CDR3 is 21 residues. CDR1 and CDR2 from the germline V gene are MNHEY and SVGEGT. V dropped 2 bases and J dropped 0; count of bases not matched to a gene: 21. The CDR3 spells CASSYPRPVQGERVMNTEAFF. Here the CDR3 DNA reads TGTGCCAGCAGTTACCCTCGACCCGTCCAGGGGGAGAGGGTGATGAACACTGAAGCTTTCTTT.

This clone is a singleton in its sample. CDR3 amino acids: CASSYRVYQETQYF. As DNA, the CDR3 is TGTGCCAGTAGTTACAGGGTGTACCAAGAGACCCAGTACTTC. The chain combines TRBV19 with TRBJ2-5; weak D call: TRBD1 (6 bases). The CDR3 runs to 14 residues. The V gene lost 5 bases and the J gene lost 0 bases, with 10 bases spanning the gap. Germline V CDR1 and CDR2: LNHDA, SQIVND (reference sequence). Based on the CDR3 plus reference TRBV19 and TRBJ2-5, the full variable domain is DGGITQSPKYLFRKEGQNVTLSCEQNLNHDAMYWYRQDPGQGLRLIYYSQIVNDFQKGDIAEGYSVSREKKESFPLTVTSAQKNPTAFYLCASSYRVYQETQYFGPGTRLLVL.

This clone was detected only a few times. The CDR3 DNA sequence: TGTGCCAGCAGTGAAATTGGACAGAAACTCTCCTACGAGCAGTACGTC. It encodes CASSEIGQKLSYEQYV. J is TRBJ2-7 and V is TRBV2; maybe TRBD1 (6 bases). From germline, CDR1 is SNHLY and CDR2 FYNNEI. The CDR3 is 16 residues long. V dropped 2 bases and J dropped 0 bases, with 14 bases sitting between them.

The chain has TRBV11-3 and TRBJ2-1; 8 bases are a match to TRBD1. The CDR3 is 14 amino acids. Germline trimming cut 9 bases from V and 8 bases from J; bases unmatched to any gene: 12. Germline values: CDR1 SGHNT, CDR2 YENEEA. The CDR3 DNA is TGTGCCAGTGATGGACAGGGCTACTTCGATGAGCAGTTCTTC. This translates into CASDGQGYFDEQFF.

The count of this clone is one. This chain joins TRBV6-5 and TRBJ1-2; 8 bases fit TRBD1. With 7 bases clipped from V and 5 bases from J, the junction kept 6 bases outside the gene matches. The CDR3 loop spans 13 amino acids. Germline V gene sequence: CDR1 MNHEY, CDR2 SVGAGI. DNA for the CDR3: TGTGCCAGCATGGGACAGGTTTTTTATGGCTACACCTTC. Its translation: CASMGQVFYGYTF.

Comment on this clone: The same CDR3 can be traced to other DNA sequences in this sample. This chain links TRBV28 with TRBJ1-1, with D perhaps matching TRBD1 (5 bases). The length of the CDR3 is 14 residues. The V end was cut by 6 bases, the J end by 1 base, with 12 bases between. Germline V CDR1 and CDR2: MDHEN, SYDVKM. The CDR3, as DNA: TGTGCCAGCAGGACGGGAGGGGCGAACACTGAAGCTTTCTTT. It codes for CASRTGGANTEAFF.

The table lists this clone with a few counts. This chain connects TRBV5-1 to TRBJ1-1; possibly TRBD1 for D (6 bases). V dropped 9 bases and J dropped 0 bases, with 12 bases sitting between them. This CDR3 contains 13 residues. CDR1 SGHRS and CDR2 YFSETQ come from the germline V gene. The CDR3 here is CANKDSMNTEAFF. For the CDR3, the DNA is TGCGCCAACAAGGACAGCATGAACACTGAAGCTTTCTTT. Drawing the rest from reference TRBV5-1 and TRBJ1-1, the complete variable domain is KAGVTQTPRYLIKTRGQQVTLSCSPISGHRSVSWYQQTPGQGLQFLFEYFSETQRNKGNFPGRFSGRQFSNSRSEMNVSTLELGDSALYLCANKDSMNTEAFFGQGTRLTVV.

V gene TRBV19 combines with J gene TRBJ2-7; 7 bases line up with TRBD1. The germline CDR1 and CDR2 sequences are LNHDA and SQIVND (reference sequence). The CDR3 has 15 residues. After removal of 3 bases from V and 2 bases from J, the junction contained 7 bases not matched to a gene. This CDR3 is CASSIGRDSTYEQYF. In DNA, the CDR3 is TGTGCCAGTAGTATTGGCCGGGACAGCACCTACGAGCAGTACTTC. Full variable domain (rest looked up from reference TRBV19 and TRBJ2-7): DGGITQSPKYLFRKEGQNVTLSCEQNLNHDAMYWYRQDPGQGLRLIYYSQIVNDFQKGDIAEGYSVSREKKESFPLTVTSAQKNPTAFYLCASSIGRDSTYEQYFGPGTRLTVT.

This clone was seen only once. The chain couples TRBV29-1 to TRBJ2-2; D gene ambiguous. Looked up from germline, CDR1 is SQVTM and CDR2 is ANQGSEA. The CDR3 sequence is 11 residues long. The V gene lost 6 bases and the J gene lost 8 bases, with 10 bases spanning the gap. The CDR3 sequence: CSVKGAGELFF. CDR3 nucleotide sequence: TGCAGCGTGAAAGGAGCTGGGGAGCTGTTTTTT.

V is TRBV30 and J is TRBJ1-5, with D uncertain. The V gene lost 2 bases and the J gene lost 0 bases, with 8 bases spanning the gap. The germline gives CDR1 GTSNPN, CDR2 SVGIG (reference sequence). The length of the CDR3 is 14 residues. The DNA for the CDR3 is TGTGCCTGGAGTTTATCTTATAGCAATCAGCCCCAGCATTTT. This sequence encodes CAWSLSYSNQPQHF.

The chain recombines TRBV28 with TRBJ1-2, with 7 positions matching TRBD1. The CDR3 loop spans 13 amino acids. V shed 6 bases, J shed 4 bases, and the junction held 5 bases outside the gene matches. From germline, CDR1 is MDHEN and CDR2 SYDVKM. CDR3 region: CASRSGGSYGYTF. In DNA, the CDR3 is TGTGCCAGCAGATCAGGGGGTAGCTATGGCTACACCTTC.

In this sample, this clone turned up once. The V call is TRBV6-5, the J call TRBJ2-1, with no clear D. Germline V CDR1 and CDR2: MNHEY, SVGAGI. The CDR3 extends over 15 amino acids. Trimming left V 3 bases short and J 8 bases short, with 17 bases between. The CDR3 loop is CASSYNAARSDEQFF. The CDR3 DNA is TGTGCCAGCAGTTATAATGCGGCTCGGAGCGATGAGCAGTTCTTC.

J is TRBJ2-5 and V is TRBV4-2; D is possibly TRBD2 (7 bases). The ends were cut back, 0 bases at V and 5 bases at J, with 19 bases in the middle. Germline CDR1 is LGHNA and CDR2 is YNFKEQ. The CDR3 spans 17 residues. CDR3 sequence reads: CASSQDGAGGGQETQYF. The DNA for the CDR3 is TGTGCCAGCAGCCAAGATGGCGCTGGGGGGGGGCAGGAGACCCAGTACTTC.

J is TRBJ2-3 and V is TRBV18, with D perhaps matching TRBD2 (6 bases). Trimming left V 2 bases short and J 4 bases short, with 16 bases between. Germline values: CDR1 KGHSH, CDR2 LQKENI. CDR3 length equals 16 residues. The CDR3 here is CASSPWREAKADTQYF. The CDR3 bases are TGTGCCAGCTCACCATGGAGGGAGGCTAAAGCAGATACGCAGTATTTT.

DNA for the CDR3: TGTGCCAGTAGAACCGGACAGGGAGCTGGAAACACCATATATTTT. The encoded protein is CASRTGQGAGNTIYF. This sequence joins TRBV19 and TRBJ1-3, with 8 positions matching TRBD1. Germline V gene data show CDR1 as LNHDA and CDR2 as SQIVND (reference sequence). V lost 6 bases and J lost 2; bases outside the gene matches: 6. This CDR3 has 15 amino acids.